This TCR beta chain was sequenced during a study of T cell changes during pregnancy in multiple sclerosis. Here immunoSEQ multiplex PCR was the method, and the copy in TCRdb shows in-frame clones only, minus some. Of 39,000 or so clones in the sample, about 91% are singletons; the top ten hold about an eighth. Trimming left V 6 bases short and J 2 bases short, with 13 bases between. The CDR3 length is 14 residues. The germline CDR1 and CDR2 sequences are MNHNY and SVGAGI (reference sequence). The clonotype comes from a female donor with multiple sclerosis, enrolled in a pregnancy study. This chain links TRBV6-6 with TRBJ1-2; D is unclear. The specimen comprised CD8+ T cells from peripheral blood mononuclear cells, sampled after pregnancy. The CDR3 reads CASSPSERNYGYTF. DNA of the CDR3: TGTGCCAGCAGCCCCTCGGAGAGAAACTATGGCTACACCTTC.